The next 26 T cell receptor beta chains were all read from a single sample in a study of T cell clonality in common variable immunodeficiency. Repertoires were generated with immunoSEQ multiplex PCR, while TCRdb's copy carries only in-frame clones and drops some. The specimen has around 29,000 clones, none found just once. The sample comprised peripheral blood mononuclear cells. The receptors shown here come from a person between 18 and 69 years old in good health.

This clone was recorded many times. The read ends 3 residues before the CDR3 terminus; that terminus is restored from the germline J gene. V is TRBV7-3 and J is TRBJ1-2; TRBD1 might be the D (5 bases). Trimming pared 2 bases from V and 0 bases from J, leaving 16 bases between. Germline V CDR1 and CDR2: SGHTA, FQGTGA. CDR3 size: 17 residues. The covered CDR3 bases are TGTGCCAGCAGCTTAGAGCCCAGGGTAGGAGCTAACTATGGC. Protein product: CASSLEPRVGANYG. The CDR3 in full is CASSLEPRVGANYGYTF. The variable domain in full, completed from reference TRBV7-3 and TRBJ1-2, reads GAGVSQTPSNKVTEKGKYVELRCDPISGHTALYWYRQSLGQGPEFLIYFQGTGAADDSGLPNDRFFAVRPEGSVSTLKIQRTERGDSAVYLCASSLEPRVGANYGYTFGSGTRLTVV.

The sample holds many counts of this clone. The DNA ends 3 residues before the CDR3 does, and the rest of the CDR3 is filled in from the germline J gene. The V gene is TRBV30, the J gene TRBJ2-7; maybe TRBD1 (6 bases). The CDR3 sequence is 13 residues long. The V gene lost 1 base and the J gene lost 0 bases, with 7 bases spanning the gap. Germline CDR1 GTSNPN, CDR2 SVGIG (reference sequence). The part of the CDR3 DNA that was read is TGTGCCTGGAGTGGGGACAACTCCTACGAG. This translates into CAWSGDNSYE. The CDR3, in full, reads CAWSGDNSYEQYF. The entire variable domain, with the rest obtained from reference TRBV30 and TRBJ2-7, is as follows: SQTIHQWPATLVQPVGSPLSLECTVEGTSNPNLYWYRQAAGRGLQLLFYSVGIGQISSEVPQNLSASRPQDRQFILSSKKLLLSDSGFYLCAWSGDNSYEQYFGPGTRLTVT.

This clone was counted many times. The read falls 3 residues short of the CDR3 end, and the missing part is taken from the germline J gene. The rearrangement uses TRBV7-2 and TRBJ2-7; D perhaps matches TRBD1 (6 bases). Germline V lookup: CDR1 SGHTA, CDR2 FQGNSA. This CDR3 has 14 amino acids. Trimming left V 3 bases short and J 3 bases short, with 12 bases between. The chain's CDR3 is CASSLGMDSYEQYF. Incomplete CDR3 DNA: TGTGCCAGCAGCTTGGGGATGGACAGCTACGAG.

This clone has at least ten counts. The CDR3 end is not reached by the read, which stops 3 residues before it; the germline J gene fills it in. The chain joins TRBV2 to TRBJ2-3; 9 bases match TRBD2. Germline V CDR1 and CDR2: SNHLY, FYNNEI. This CDR3 spans 14 amino acids. V trimming: 6 bases; J trimming: 2 bases; junction bases outside the gene matches: 3. The CDR3 bases that were read are TGTGCCAGCAGGACTAGCGGATACACAGATACG. Encoded protein: CASRTSGYTDT. The whole CDR3 is CASRTSGYTDTQYF.

This clone was counted at least ten times. The sequenced fragment ends 3 residues before the CDR3 boundary, so the rest is inferred from the germline J gene. The chain has TRBV2 and TRBJ2-5, with D perhaps TRBD1 or TRBD2 (5 bases each). CDR1 is SNHLY, CDR2 FYNNEI, per germline. The CDR3 loop spans 14 amino acids. The ends were cut back, 4 bases at V and 2 bases at J, with 11 bases in the middle. The CDR3 is CASSGGAGQETQYF. The sequenced part of the CDR3 DNA is TGTGCCAGCAGTGGAGGGGCAGGTCAAGAGACC.

As for this clone: At one of its ends the junction is not consistent with the germline gene, which may arise from a read error. The CDR3 protein is CASSLAGYTYNELFF. Partial CDR3 DNA: TGTGCCAGCAGCCTAGCGGGCTACACCTACAATGAG. V and J are TRBV7-9 and TRBJ2-2, with TRBD2 matching over 8 bases. The sequence runs out 3 residues before the end of the CDR3; the remainder is reconstructed from the germline J gene. This CDR3 spans 15 amino acids. Germline CDR1 SEHNR, CDR2 FQNEAQ (reference sequence).

This clone was recorded at least ten times. The read ends 3 residues shy of where the CDR3 ends; the end is completed using the germline J gene. The J gene is TRBJ2-3, the V gene TRBV6-2 or TRBV6-3, with TRBD1 matching over 11 bases. The CDR3 is made up of 17 amino acids. The junction had 13 bases not matched to a gene; V was cut back by 6 bases and J by 5 bases. Germline assignment: CDR1 MNHEY and CDR2 SVGEGT. CDR3 DNA (partial): TGTGCCAGCAGCAAAACCCCGGGACAGGGGGTGGGAGATACG. Encoded protein: CASSKTPGQGVGDT. The entire CDR3 sequence reads CASSKTPGQGVGDTQYF.

This clone was counted ten times or more. The read ends 3 residues early relative to the CDR3; the germline J gene fills the gap. Additional DNA sequences in this sample encode the identical CDR3. This chain uses TRBV2 with TRBJ1-1, with unresolved D. CDR3 length: 14 residues. Germline CDR1 SNHLY, CDR2 FYNNEI. V was pared by 7 bases and J by 1 base, with 13 bases between. The CDR3 loop is CASKVAPGNTEAFF. The CDR3 DNA, read in part, is TGTGCCAGCAAGGTGGCCCCGGGGAACACTGAA.

This clone was picked up many times. The CDR3 end falls 3 residues outside the read, so it is completed with the germline J gene. The genes are TRBV2 and TRBJ2-4; TRBD2 is a possible D gene (6 bases). In germline, CDR1 is SNHLY, CDR2 FYNNEI. Trimming left V 7 bases short and J 3 bases short, with 13 bases between. The CDR3 runs to 14 residues. CDR3 loop: CASKKPGDKNIQYF. CDR3 DNA (partial): TGTGCCAGCAAGAAACCGGGGGACAAAAACATT.

Many counts were recorded for this clone. The CDR3 is cut off 3 residues early in the read; its end comes from the germline J gene. The chain has TRBV7-9 and TRBJ2-1; the D gene is possibly TRBD1 (5 bases). Germline CDR1 and CDR2: SEHNR and FQNEAQ (reference sequence). The CDR3 runs 13 residues. Trimming cost V 6 bases and J 8 bases, with 14 bases left between them. Partial CDR3 DNA: TGTGCCAGCAGTATCAGGGTCAGGGATGAG. Translation gives CASSIRVRDE. The complete CDR3 sequence is CASSIRVRDEQFF.

Comments on this clone: The sequenced fragment ends 3 residues before the CDR3 boundary, so the rest is inferred from the germline J gene. The rearrangement links TRBV18 to TRBJ1-4, with D perhaps TRBD1 (6 bases). CDR3 size: 14 residues. The germline gives CDR1 KGHSH, CDR2 LQKENI. The V gene lost 3 bases and the J gene lost 7 bases, with 12 bases spanning the gap. CDR3 DNA (partial): TGTGCCAGCTCACCTTCACGAGGGGGTGAAAAA. This sequence encodes CASSPSRGGEK. The entire CDR3 protein is CASSPSRGGEKLFF.

This clone was detected many times. The read falls 3 residues short of the CDR3 end, and the missing part is taken from the germline J gene. The chain uses TRBV29-1 and TRBJ1-1; 10 bases are shared with TRBD1. The CDR3 loop spans 13 amino acids. The V gene end was trimmed by 5 bases and the J gene end by 4 bases; junction bases not matched to a gene: 4. Germline V gene lookup returns CDR1 SQVTM and CDR2 ANQGSEA. The CDR3 bases that were read are TGCAGCGTTACGGACAGGGGGTTCACTGAA. Translating it yields CSVTDRGFTE. In full, the CDR3 is CSVTDRGFTEAFF.

In this sample, this clone turned up many times. The CDR3 DNA, read in part, is TGTGCCAGTAGTGCCCAGGGGCGGCCATTCAATGAG. This encodes CASSAQGRPFNE. The entire CDR3 sequence reads CASSAQGRPFNEQFF. The chain links TRBV19 to TRBJ2-1; a weak D match, TRBD1 (6 bases). The read terminates 3 residues ahead of where the CDR3 ends, so the germline J gene completes it. Looked up from germline, CDR1 is LNHDA and CDR2 is SQIVND (reference sequence). The V end lost 5 bases, the J end lost 6 bases, and 17 bases lay between the germline ends. The CDR3 is 15 residues long.

At least ten counts were recorded for this clone. The junction differs from germline at one of its ends, possibly a read error. The observed sequence ends 3 residues before the CDR3 terminus, with the missing tail filled in from the germline J gene. The chain employs TRBV6-1 and TRBJ1-2, with TRBD1 matching 10 bases. CDR1 is MNHNS, CDR2 SASEGT, per germline. There are 15 residues in the CDR3. CDR3 DNA, as far as it was read: TGTGCCAGCAGTCAAGCCGGGACAGGGGTCTATGGC. This gives the protein CASSQAGTGVYG. The entire CDR3 is CASSQAGTGVYGYTF.

Ten or more counts support this clone. The read halts 3 residues ahead of the CDR3 end, with the missing end drawn from the germline J gene. J is TRBJ1-2 and V is TRBV5-1; D is unresolved. This CDR3 has 14 amino acids. The V end lost 0 bases, the J end lost 4 bases, and 10 bases lay between the germline ends. Per germline, CDR1 SGHRS and CDR2 YFSETQ. The covered CDR3 bases are TGCGCCAGCAGCTTGGACGGGGATGGCTATGGC. Its translation is CASSLDGDGYG. In full, the CDR3 is CASSLDGDGYGYTF.

This clone has at least ten counts. The CDR3 end is not reached by the read, which stops 3 residues before it; the germline J gene fills it in. This rearrangement joins TRBV13 to TRBJ1-5; D may be TRBD1 (5 bases). The V gene's germline CDR1 is PRHDT and CDR2 FYEKMQ (reference sequence). The CDR3 is 14 amino acids. V was cut by 3 bases and J by 4 bases, with 10 bases left in between. The CDR3: CASSFRGTNQPQHF. The covered CDR3 bases are TGTGCCAGCAGCTTCCGGGGGACGAATCAGCCC.

This clone was found many times. The observed sequence ends 3 residues before the CDR3 terminus, with the missing tail filled in from the germline J gene. The genes are TRBV7-9 and TRBJ2-7, with 8 bases identical to TRBD1. This CDR3 contains 15 residues. V gave up 1 base and J gave up 0 bases; unmatched junction bases: 2. CDR1 SEHNR and CDR2 FQNEAQ come from the germline V gene (reference sequence). CDR3 bases read: TGTGCCAGCAGCTTAGGGACAGGGACCTCCTACGAG. It specifies CASSLGTGTSYE. The complete CDR3 protein is CASSLGTGTSYEQYF.

This clone was observed many times. Read coverage stops 3 residues before the CDR3 terminus; the germline J gene supplies the remainder. This rearrangement joins TRBV30 to TRBJ1-6, with 7 bases lining up with TRBD1. The junction had 9 bases not matched to a gene; V was cut back by 0 bases and J by 7 bases. The CDR3 totals 16 residues. CDR1 is GTSNPN, CDR2 SVGIG, per germline (reference sequence). CDR3 DNA (partial): TGTGCCTGGAGTGTACTTGACAGGGCGAGCAATTCACCC. Translating gives CAWSVLDRASNSP. The CDR3 in full is CAWSVLDRASNSPLHF.

This clone was picked up many times. The CDR3 end falls 3 residues outside the read, so it is completed with the germline J gene. V is TRBV30 and J is TRBJ2-5, with D unresolved. The CDR3 extends over 13 amino acids. The germline V gene encodes CDR1 GTSNPN and CDR2 SVGIG (reference sequence). V lost 7 bases to trimming and J lost 5 bases, with 17 bases between them. The CDR3: CASEGPSSETQYF. CDR3 DNA, as far as it was read: TGTGCCTCCGAAGGCCCTAGTAGCGAGACC.

This clone was detected many times. The read finishes 3 residues shy of the CDR3 end, and the germline J gene is used to complete it. V usage is TRBV19 and J usage is TRBJ1-3, with D hard to call. Germline V lookup: CDR1 LNHDA, CDR2 SQIVND (reference sequence). The CDR3 totals 13 residues. V dropped 9 bases and J dropped 4 bases, with 13 bases sitting between them. The sequenced part of the CDR3 DNA is TGTGCCAGCCGCGGGATCGACGGAAACACC. The encoded protein is CASRGIDGNT. The entire CDR3 is CASRGIDGNTIYF.

This clone was seen ten or more times. The CDR3 extends 3 residues past the end of the read, so its final part is completed from the germline J gene. The chain is built from TRBV7-2 and TRBJ2-7; D possibly corresponds to TRBD1 (5 bases). Trimming stripped 5 bases from V and 6 bases from J, with 17 bases between. This CDR3 contains 14 residues. CDR1 is SGHTA, CDR2 FQGNSA, per germline. CDR3 residues: CASSVARESSEQYF. CDR3 DNA (partial): TGTGCCAGCAGCGTGGCCAGGGAAAGTAGCGAG.

There are many counts of this clone. The CDR3 end is not reached by the read, which stops 3 residues before it; the germline J gene fills it in. The chain uses TRBV7-9 and TRBJ2-7; no clear D. Trimming cost V 6 bases and J 4 bases, with 7 bases left between them. The CDR3 is 11 amino acids. Germline values: CDR1 SEHNR, CDR2 FQNEAQ (reference sequence). The sequenced CDR3 bases are TGTGCCAGCAGTTCACATTACGAG. Its protein is CASSSHYE. The CDR3 reads in full as CASSSHYEQYF.

This clone was seen many times. The read is 3 residues too short to cover the CDR3 end, so that end is filled in from the germline J gene. The V gene is TRBV5-1, the J gene TRBJ1-6; 7 bases align to TRBD1. CDR1 and CDR2 (germline): SGHRS, YFSETQ. This CDR3 region has 15 residues. V was clipped by 0 bases and J by 8 bases; unmatched bases: 5. The CDR3 region is CASSLGDRAHSPLHF. The CDR3 DNA, read in part, is TGCGCCAGCAGCTTGGGCGACAGGGCGCATTCACCC.

Comments on this clone: The read stops 3 residues short of the end of the CDR3; the missing end is completed from the germline J gene. The genes are TRBV10-3 and TRBJ2-1; 7 nucleotides agree with TRBD2. The length of the CDR3 is 13 residues. The V and J ends lost 7 bases and 1 base, in that order; junction bases with no gene match: 1. The germline V gene encodes CDR1 ENHRY and CDR2 SYGVKD. The CDR3 loop is CAIMRESYNEQFF. CDR3 DNA (partial): TGTGCCATCATGCGGGAGTCCTACAATGAG.

This clone was picked up many times. The read comes to an end 3 residues before the CDR3 does, leaving the germline J gene to fill in the end. The chain couples TRBV7-3 to TRBJ2-3, with 8 nucleotides matching TRBD1. The CDR3 runs 13 residues. V shed 7 bases and J 2 bases; nucleotides not matched to a gene: 2. Germline V gene sequence: CDR1 SGHTA, CDR2 FQGTGA. The part of the CDR3 DNA that was read is TGTGCCAGCACAGGGGGCGACACAGATACG. Amino acid sequence: CASTGGDTDT. The CDR3 in full is CASTGGDTDTQYF.

This clone appeared many times. The CDR3 is cut off 3 residues early in the read; its end comes from the germline J gene. V and J are TRBV6-2 or TRBV6-3 and TRBJ2-3; D gene uncertain. The CDR3 is 13 amino acids. Germline CDR1 MNHEY, CDR2 SVGEGT. Trimming cost V 8 bases and J 2 bases, with 11 bases left between them. Partial CDR3 DNA: TGTGCCAGCGAAACTAAGGTCACAGATACG. Translation: CASETKVTDT. The entire CDR3 protein reads CASETKVTDTQYF.